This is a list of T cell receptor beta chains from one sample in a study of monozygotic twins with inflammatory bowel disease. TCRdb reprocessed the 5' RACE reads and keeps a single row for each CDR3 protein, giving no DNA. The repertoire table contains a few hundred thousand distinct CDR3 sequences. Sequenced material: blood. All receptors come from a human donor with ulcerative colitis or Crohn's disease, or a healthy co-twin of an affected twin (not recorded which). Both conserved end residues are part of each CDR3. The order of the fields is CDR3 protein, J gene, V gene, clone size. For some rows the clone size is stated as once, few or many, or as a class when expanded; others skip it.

cdr3_aa: CASIGTGDEYEQYF; j_call: TRBJ2-7; v_call: TRBV2; clone_size: medium-sized
cdr3_aa: CASRQTERTEAFF; j_call: TRBJ1-1; v_call: TRBV12-3/TRBV12-4; clone_size: .
cdr3_aa: CASSQDRAGLAGDNEQFF; j_call: TRBJ2-1; v_call: TRBV4-1; clone_size: .
cdr3_aa: CASSRLGTGQETQYF; j_call: TRBJ2-5; v_call: TRBV19; clone_size: .
cdr3_aa: CSARVEDMNTEAFF; j_call: TRBJ1-1; v_call: TRBV20-1; clone_size: .
cdr3_aa: CASSLQDRGNQPQHF; j_call: TRBJ1-5; v_call: TRBV12-3/TRBV12-4; clone_size: .
cdr3_aa: CASRPLGADTQYF; j_call: TRBJ2-3; v_call: TRBV12-3/TRBV12-4; clone_size: .
cdr3_aa: CASSLGFSGAANSPLHF; j_call: TRBJ1-6; v_call: TRBV5-1; clone_size: .
cdr3_aa: CASSLDSDTEAFF; j_call: TRBJ1-1; v_call: TRBV7-9; clone_size: .
cdr3_aa: CASRTGANTGELFF; j_call: TRBJ2-2; v_call: TRBV4-3; clone_size: .
cdr3_aa: CASSQGSGTGGSGELFF; j_call: TRBJ2-2; v_call: TRBV3-1; clone_size: .
cdr3_aa: CATRVVGYGQPQHF; j_call: TRBJ1-5; v_call: TRBV15; clone_size: .
cdr3_aa: CASSPLLSRKPSGGAHRELFF; j_call: TRBJ2-2; v_call: TRBV7-9; clone_size: .
cdr3_aa: CAWSLGTGELFF; j_call: TRBJ2-2; v_call: TRBV30; clone_size: .
cdr3_aa: CATSDPRTGGTDEQFF; j_call: TRBJ2-1; v_call: TRBV24-1; clone_size: .
cdr3_aa: CASSAWGFGNTEAFF; j_call: TRBJ1-1; v_call: TRBV7-2; clone_size: .
cdr3_aa: CAISRAGGGTEAFF; j_call: TRBJ1-1; v_call: TRBV7-2; clone_size: .